Below, 30 T cell receptor beta chains from the same sample are listed, as sequenced in a study of post-analysis software for immune sequencing data (dated by TCRdb to the mid-2010s). Study-wide conclusions, independent of this receptor: Patients showed significantly higher frequencies than controls for about five TRBV segments, among them TRBV5-6, TRBV5-1 and TRBV20-1.

Their antigens remain unidentified. Preparation of the library involved PCR. The reads were generated on an Illumina HiSeq 2500. Unique molecular identifiers were incorporated into TCR beta cDNA libraries to reduce PCR and sequencing biases. The public reads were quality trimmed at Q25 with fastp and then assembled into clones with MiXCR by TCRdb, keeping productive beta chains. A single entry per CDR3 protein holds the most common genes and DNA from its merged rows. Present in this sample are about 620,000 distinct CDR3 sequences, 44% of which were seen just once. Of the sample, more than 1.5% is held by the ten largest clones. Sequenced input: blood. All receptors derive from a girl aged 5-17 years with multiple sclerosis.

This chain links TRBV20-1 with TRBJ1-1; no definite D call. The CDR3 has 13 residues. Germline CDR1 and CDR2: DFQATT and SNEGSKA (reference sequence). Trimming removed 3 bases from V and 1 base from J, with 9 bases in between. The CDR3 loop reads CSARIQTNTEAFF. The CDR3 DNA is TGCAGTGCTAGGATACAGACGAACACTGAAGCTTTCTTT.

The sample holds a few counts of this clonotype. This sequence joins TRBV29-1 and TRBJ2-5; tentative D call: TRBD2 (6 bases). CDR1 is SQVTM and CDR2 is ANQGSEA in the germline V gene. The CDR3 length is 13 residues. Trimming shortened V by 4 bases and J by 2 bases, and 11 bases separated the two germline ends. The CDR3 bases are TGCAGCGTTGTTGGGGACTCTCAAGAGACCCAGTACTTC. The encoded protein is CSVVGDSQETQYF.

The rearrangement joins TRBV12-3 or TRBV12-4 to TRBJ1-2; D perhaps matches TRBD1 (5 bases). With 7 bases removed from V and 5 bases from J, the gap between germline ends came to 17 bases. The CDR3 consists of 14 residues. Written as DNA, the CDR3 is TGTGCCAGCACCAACGTTGGGGGTTGGTATGGCTACACCTTC. Translation gives CASTNVGGWYGYTF.

Worth noting for this clonotype: This may stem from a read error, because a much larger clone lies one nucleotide away. The chain recombines TRBV20-1 with TRBJ2-5, with 11 bases matching TRBD2. Germline trimming cut 3 bases from V and 11 bases from J; bases unmatched to any gene: 17. In germline, CDR1 is DFQATT, CDR2 SNEGSKA (reference sequence). The CDR3 length is 16 residues. CDR3 in amino acids: CSASNPTSGAYNEQYF. Here the CDR3 DNA reads TGCAGTGCTAGTAATCCGACTAGCGGGGCGTACAATGAGCAGTACTTC.

This clonotype was seen a handful of times. The J gene is TRBJ2-1, the V gene TRBV4-1; D is perhaps TRBD2 (5 bases). CDR1 is MGHRA, CDR2 YSYEKL, per germline. Deletions cut 4 bases from V and 9 bases from J, with 10 bases between. The CDR3 loop spans 12 amino acids. The CDR3 nucleotides are TGCGCCAGCAGCCCCCTCCGGGGTGAGCAGTTCTTC. It encodes CASSPLRGEQFF.

The rearrangement links TRBV4-1 to TRBJ2-3; TRBD1 might be the D (6 bases). CDR1 is MGHRA and CDR2 is YSYEKL in the germline V gene. This CDR3 region has 16 residues. Deletions cut 3 bases from V and 4 bases from J, with 17 bases between. CDR3 bases: TGCGCCAGCAGCCAGGCCTCAGGGGAAGGGTCAGATACGCAGTATTTT. Amino acid sequence: CASSQASGEGSDTQYF.

The V and J genes are TRBV20-1 and TRBJ2-1; TRBD2 might be the D (6 bases). The CDR3 loop spans 14 amino acids. The V and J ends lost 6 bases and 8 bases respectively, with 20 bases between them. Germline V gene lookup returns CDR1 DFQATT and CDR2 SNEGSKA (reference sequence). The CDR3 coding sequence is TGCAGTGCGCCCGGGACTTTGGGGATAGATGAGCAGTTCTTC. It translates to CSAPGTLGIDEQFF.

This clonotype was observed a few times. CDR3 amino acids: CASGLVVTGTGVDYTF. The CDR3, as DNA: TGTGCTAGTGGTTTGGTGGTAACCGGGACAGGGGTAGACTACACCTTC. The chain has TRBV12-5 and TRBJ1-2, with TRBD1 matching over 10 bases. Germline values: CDR1 LGHNT, CDR2 FRNRAP. J was trimmed by 10 bases and V by 0 bases; bases with no gene match: 11. The CDR3 is 16 residues long.

The chain links TRBV29-1 to TRBJ2-7, with a weak D call TRBD1 (6 bases). V lost 6 bases to trimming and J lost 6 bases, with 12 bases between them. The CDR3 length is 11 residues. Germline CDR1 and CDR2: SQVTM and ANQGSEA. CDR3 coding DNA: TGCAGCGTCACACAGGGTGCCGAGCAGTACTTC. This encodes CSVTQGAEQYF.

The V gene is TRBV6-2 or TRBV6-3, the J gene TRBJ2-7, with TRBD2 identical over 8 bases. This CDR3 spans 15 amino acids. The germline V gene has CDR1 MNHEY and CDR2 SVGEGT. V lost 2 bases to trimming and J lost 3 bases; unmatched junction nucleotides: 6. The CDR3 protein is CASSYGGGTNYEQYF. The CDR3, as DNA: TGTGCCAGCAGTTACGGCGGGGGGACAAACTACGAGCAGTACTTC.

This clonotype came up a few times. The chain couples TRBV7-2 to TRBJ2-7; D uncertain. V lost 5 bases, J lost 1 base, and 12 bases lay in between. Germline assignment: CDR1 SGHTA and CDR2 FQGNSA. There are 14 residues in the CDR3. DNA of the CDR3: TGTGCCAGCAGCCCCACTTTATTTTCCTACGAGCAGTACTTC. As protein: CASSPTLFSYEQYF.

The chain employs TRBV5-5 and TRBJ2-5; 9 nucleotides agree with TRBD1. Germline assignment: CDR1 SGHKS and CDR2 YYEKEE (reference sequence). The CDR3 extends over 16 amino acids. V dropped 5 bases and J dropped 5; count of bases not matched to a gene: 13. The CDR3 bases are TGTGCCAGCAGTCCGGTGGGGACAGGGCATATGGAGACCCAGTACTTC. Translated: CASSPVGTGHMETQYF.

The DNA of the CDR3 is TGTGCCATCAGTGGTGCCGGGACTAATTACGAGCAGTACTTC. Protein product: CAISGAGTNYEQYF. V and J are TRBV10-3 and TRBJ2-7; 7 bases map to TRBD2. The CDR3 has 14 residues. Germline-derived CDR1 and CDR2 are ENHRY and SYGVKD. With V trimmed by 4 bases and J by 4 bases, 7 bases remained unmatched.

The rearrangement links TRBV29-1 to TRBJ1-2; D is possibly TRBD1 (6 bases). Trimming took off 2 bases at V and 4 bases at J, with 8 bases between the two ends. The CDR3 contains 12 residues. CDR1 and CDR2 from the germline V gene are SQVTM and ANQGSEA. The CDR3 region has the DNA TGCAGCGTTGAACAGGGGCCCTATGGCTACACCTTC. Its protein is CSVEQGPYGYTF.

The rearrangement joins TRBV4-1 to TRBJ2-1; 7 positions match TRBD1. V shed 1 base and J 5 bases; nucleotides not matched to a gene: 11. The germline V gene encodes CDR1 MGHRA and CDR2 YSYEKL. The CDR3 runs to 17 residues. This chain's CDR3 is CASSQAFNRGADNEQFF. DNA for the CDR3: TGCGCCAGCAGCCAAGCCTTCAACAGGGGAGCGGACAATGAGCAGTTCTTC.

This clonotype has just a few counts. The chain carries TRBV5-1 and TRBJ2-1; D remains ambiguous. V was shortened by 4 bases and J by 6 bases, with 11 bases between the two germline ends. The germline V gene encodes CDR1 SGHRS and CDR2 YFSETQ. CDR3 length: 13 residues. The chain's CDR3 is CASSQPPGNEQFF. CDR3 nucleotide sequence: TGCGCCAGCAGCCAGCCCCCGGGCAATGAGCAGTTCTTC.

The V and J genes are TRBV18 and TRBJ2-4; tentative D call: TRBD2 (6 bases). CDR1 and CDR2 from the germline V gene are KGHSH and LQKENI. The CDR3 totals 14 residues. Deletions cut 1 base from V and 8 bases from J, with 12 bases between. The CDR3 DNA reads TGTGCCAGCTCACCACTGCCGCGCGGGGACATTCAGTACTTC. Its protein product is CASSPLPRGDIQYF.

This chain uses TRBV30 with TRBJ2-5; D gene ambiguous. The V and J ends lost 0 bases and 4 bases respectively, with 3 bases between them. The CDR3 runs 11 residues. Germline V gene lookup returns CDR1 GTSNPN and CDR2 SVGIG (reference sequence). The CDR3 nucleotides read TGTGCCTGGAGTGTAGTAGAGACCCAGTACTTC. Protein product: CAWSVVETQYF.

This clonotype occurred a few times. The chain joins TRBV5-1 to TRBJ2-5, with TRBD2 identical over 9 bases. The CDR3 runs to 18 residues. Germline V lookup: CDR1 SGHRS, CDR2 YFSETQ. The V and J ends lost 0 bases and 3 bases, in that order; junction bases with no gene match: 12. CDR3 protein: CASSLADFSGGPKETQYF. In nucleotides, the CDR3 is TGCGCCAGCAGCTTGGCCGATTTCAGCGGGGGGCCTAAAGAGACCCAGTACTTC.

The chain is built from TRBV20-1 and TRBJ1-1; maybe TRBD1 (5 bases). CDR3 length: 14 amino acids. Germline CDR1 and CDR2: DFQATT and SNEGSKA (reference sequence). Trimming removed 3 bases from V and 0 bases from J, with 11 bases in between. The CDR3 protein is CSARSGQLNTEAFF. CDR3 nucleotides: TGCAGTGCTAGGTCCGGACAACTGAACACTGAAGCTTTCTTT.

Concerning this clonotype: The junction does not match germline at one end; this may be a read error. The chain joins TRBV6-5 to TRBJ1-1; D uncertain. CDR1 and CDR2 from the germline V gene are MNHEY and SVGAGI. CDR3 size: 13 residues. The CDR3 reads CASRRFKNTEAFF. The CDR3 nucleotides read TGCGCCAGCAGGAGATTCAAGAACACTGAAGCCTTCTTT.

The chain joins TRBV4-1 to TRBJ2-1; D unclear. V was trimmed by 2 bases and J by 0 bases, leaving 11 bases between them. The CDR3 consists of 16 residues. Germline CDR1 reads MGHRA; CDR2 reads YSYEKL. Here the CDR3 reads CASSQPGSSSYNEQFF. CDR3 nucleotides: TGCGCCAGCAGCCAACCCGGTAGCAGCTCCTACAATGAGCAGTTCTTC.

The chain joins TRBV5-1 to TRBJ2-3, with 8 positions matching TRBD2. Germline V gene sequence: CDR1 SGHRS, CDR2 YFSETQ. Trimming cost V 4 bases and J 6 bases; bases outside gene matches: 16. The CDR3 is made up of 17 amino acids. For the CDR3, the DNA is TGCGCCAGCAGCCCCGGTAGGTTCGGGGGGGCTGCGGATACGCAGTATTTT. Translating gives CASSPGRFGGAADTQYF. The variable domain in full, with the rest retrieved from reference TRBV5-1 and TRBJ2-3, is KAGVTQTPRYLIKTRGQQVTLSCSPISGHRSVSWYQQTPGQGLQFLFEYFSETQRNKGNFPGRFSGRQFSNSRSEMNVSTLELGDSALYLCASSPGRFGGAADTQYFGPGTRLTVL.

This clonotype has a single count. This chain uses TRBV5-1 with TRBJ2-1; 7 bases are shared with TRBD2. Germline values: CDR1 SGHRS, CDR2 YFSETQ. V gave up 3 bases and J gave up 4 bases; unmatched junction bases: 10. The CDR3 runs to 16 residues. The CDR3 DNA sequence: TGCGCCAGCAGCTCCCGGCCCGGGACTACGTACAATGAGCAGTTCTTC. Protein sequence: CASSSRPGTTYNEQFF.

The chain carries TRBV27 and TRBJ1-2; 9 nucleotides match TRBD1. Per germline, CDR1 MNHEY and CDR2 SMNVEV (reference sequence). The CDR3 has 16 residues. The V and J ends lost 7 bases and 3 bases, in that order; junction bases with no gene match: 12. CDR3 sequence reads: CASTGLTGGEDYGYTF. As DNA, the CDR3 is TGTGCCAGCACCGGCCTAACAGGGGGCGAAGACTATGGCTACACCTTC.

The chain links TRBV20-1 to TRBJ1-2; D unclear. Germline CDR1 and CDR2: DFQATT and SNEGSKA (reference sequence). This CDR3 has 11 residues. Trimming cost V 1 base and J 6 bases, with 6 bases left between them. The CDR3 reads CSARVYDGYTF. The DNA of the CDR3 is TGCAGTGCTAGAGTGTACGATGGCTACACCTTC.

This clonotype was seen only a few times. The chain is built from TRBV12-3 or TRBV12-4 and TRBJ2-1; 9 nucleotides agree with TRBD1. The CDR3 extends over 14 amino acids. V dropped 6 bases and J dropped 7; count of bases not matched to a gene: 7. CDR3 sequence: CASRRQGVENEQFF. CDR3 nucleotides: TGTGCCAGCAGGAGACAGGGGGTAGAAAATGAGCAGTTCTTC.

The genes are TRBV6-5 and TRBJ1-5; D is uncertain. V lost 6 bases and J lost 5, with 11 bases in between. This CDR3 has 13 amino acids. CDR1 MNHEY and CDR2 SVGAGI come from the germline V gene. Here the CDR3 reads CASRPGLYQPQHF. The DNA of the CDR3 is TGTGCCAGCAGACCGGGTCTTTATCAGCCCCAGCATTTT.

This chain uses TRBV5-1 with TRBJ1-1; 10 nucleotides align to TRBD1. V dropped 0 bases and J dropped 4; count of bases not matched to a gene: 0. From germline, CDR1 is SGHRS and CDR2 YFSETQ. CDR3 size: 14 residues. The CDR3 DNA follows: TGCGCCAGCAGCTTGGGACAGGGGGCCACTGAAGCTTTCTTT. It translates to CASSLGQGATEAFF.

The chain is built from TRBV6-1 and TRBJ2-3, with 14 bases fitting TRBD2. The ends lost 7 bases at V and 2 bases at J; junction bases unmatched: 8. Germline CDR1 and CDR2: MNHNS and SASEGT. The CDR3 has 17 residues. CDR3 in amino acids: CASMGLAGEENTDTQYF. The CDR3 nucleotides read TGTGCCAGCATGGGACTAGCGGGAGAGGAGAACACAGATACGCAGTATTTT.